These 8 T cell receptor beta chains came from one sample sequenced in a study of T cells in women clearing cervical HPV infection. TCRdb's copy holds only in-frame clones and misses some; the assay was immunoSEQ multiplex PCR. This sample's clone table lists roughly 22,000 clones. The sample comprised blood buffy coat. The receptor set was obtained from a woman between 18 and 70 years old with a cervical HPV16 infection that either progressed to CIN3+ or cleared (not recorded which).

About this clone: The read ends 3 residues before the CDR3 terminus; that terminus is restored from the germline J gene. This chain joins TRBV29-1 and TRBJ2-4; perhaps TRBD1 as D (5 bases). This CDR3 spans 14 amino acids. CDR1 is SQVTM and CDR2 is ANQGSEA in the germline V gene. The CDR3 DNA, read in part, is TGCAGCGTTTCGACAGACTCAGCTAACTATGGT. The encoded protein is CSVSTDSANYG. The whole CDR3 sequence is CSVSTDSANYGQYF. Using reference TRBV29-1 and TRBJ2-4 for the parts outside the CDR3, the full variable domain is SAVISQKPSRDICQRGTSLTIQCQVDSQVTMMFWYRQQPGQSLTLIATANQGSEATYESGFVIDKFPISRPNLTFSTLTVSNMSPEDSSIYLCSVSTDSANYGQYFGAGTRLSVL.

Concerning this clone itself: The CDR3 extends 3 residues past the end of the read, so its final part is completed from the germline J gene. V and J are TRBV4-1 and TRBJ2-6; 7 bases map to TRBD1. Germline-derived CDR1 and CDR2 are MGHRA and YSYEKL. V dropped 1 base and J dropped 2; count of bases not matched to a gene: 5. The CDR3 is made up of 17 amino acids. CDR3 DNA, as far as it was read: TGCGCCAGCAGCCAAGGGACAGGTTATACTGGGGCCAACGTC. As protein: CASSQGTGYTGANV. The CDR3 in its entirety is CASSQGTGYTGANVLTF.

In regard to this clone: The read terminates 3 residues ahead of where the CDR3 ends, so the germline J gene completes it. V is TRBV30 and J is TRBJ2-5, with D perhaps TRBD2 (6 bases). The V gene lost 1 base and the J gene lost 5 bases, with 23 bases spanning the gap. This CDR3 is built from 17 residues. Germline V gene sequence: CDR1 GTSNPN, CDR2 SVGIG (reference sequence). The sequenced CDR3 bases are TGTGCCTGGAGTGCAATGTACGGGGAGGAGGTTGTGGAGACC. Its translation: CAWSAMYGEEVVET. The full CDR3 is CAWSAMYGEEVVETQYF.

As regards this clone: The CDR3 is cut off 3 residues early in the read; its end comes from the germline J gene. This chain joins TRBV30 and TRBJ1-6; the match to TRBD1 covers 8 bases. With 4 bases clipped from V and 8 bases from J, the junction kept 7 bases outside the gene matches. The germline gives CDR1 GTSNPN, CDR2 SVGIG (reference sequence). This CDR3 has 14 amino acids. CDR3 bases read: TGTGCCTGGAATCACAGGGGGAAGGATTCACCC. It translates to CAWNHRGKDSP. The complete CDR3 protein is CAWNHRGKDSPLHF.

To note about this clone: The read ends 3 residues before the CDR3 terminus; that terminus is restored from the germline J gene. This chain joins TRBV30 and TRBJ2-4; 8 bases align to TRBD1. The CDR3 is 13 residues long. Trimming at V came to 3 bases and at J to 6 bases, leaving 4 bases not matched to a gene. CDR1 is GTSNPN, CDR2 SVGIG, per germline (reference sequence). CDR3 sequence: CAWSQGAGNIQYF. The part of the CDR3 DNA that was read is TGTGCCTGGAGCCAGGGGGCGGGAAACATT.

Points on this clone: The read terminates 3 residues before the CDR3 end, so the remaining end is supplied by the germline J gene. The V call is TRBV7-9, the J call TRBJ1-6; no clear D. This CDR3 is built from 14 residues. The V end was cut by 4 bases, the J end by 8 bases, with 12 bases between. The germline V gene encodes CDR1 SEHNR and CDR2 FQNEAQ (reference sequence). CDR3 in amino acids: CASSYTKRDSPLHF. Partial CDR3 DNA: TGTGCCAGCAGCTACACGAAGAGGGATTCACCC. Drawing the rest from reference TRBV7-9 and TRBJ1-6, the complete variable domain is DTGVSQNPRHKITKRGQNVTFRCDPISEHNRLYWYRQTLGQGPEFLTYFQNEAQLEKSRLLSDRFSAERPKGSFSTLEIQRTEQGDSAMYLCASSYTKRDSPLHFGNGTRLTVT.

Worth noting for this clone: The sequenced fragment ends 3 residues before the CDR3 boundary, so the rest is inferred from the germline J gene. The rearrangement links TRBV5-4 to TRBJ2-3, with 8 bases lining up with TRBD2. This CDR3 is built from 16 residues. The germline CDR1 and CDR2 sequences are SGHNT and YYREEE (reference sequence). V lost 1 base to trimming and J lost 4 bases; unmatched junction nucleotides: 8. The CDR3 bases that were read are TGTGCCAGCAGCTTGAATAACGGGGGGGCCGCAGATACG. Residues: CASSLNNGGAADT. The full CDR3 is CASSLNNGGAADTQYF.

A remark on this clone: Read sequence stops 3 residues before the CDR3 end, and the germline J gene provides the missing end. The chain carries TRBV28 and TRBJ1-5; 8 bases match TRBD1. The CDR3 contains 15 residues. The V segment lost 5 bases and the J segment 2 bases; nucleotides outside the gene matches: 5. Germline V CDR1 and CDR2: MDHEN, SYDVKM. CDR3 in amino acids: CASSRTGLGNQPQHF. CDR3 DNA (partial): TGTGCCAGCAGTCGGACAGGGCTGGGCAATCAGCCC.